The rows below give T cell receptor beta chains drawn from one sample of a study of T-cell reconstitution after alpha-beta-depleted transplantation in children. TCRdb analysed the PCR reads with MiXCR anew, one entry per CDR3 protein. The data show approximately 980,000 distinct CDR3 sequences, around 30% seen once. The sample here was PBMCs, mostly from graft donor cells, taken 360 days after TCRalphabeta/CD19-depleted stem cell transplant. The receptors stem from a boy in the first two years of life who had a stem cell transplant for SCID, so the T cells may come from the graft donor. CDR3s include the opening cysteine and the closing phenylalanine or tryptophan. D genes are given only for firm matches.

V,D,J,CDR3
TRBV4-2,.,TRBJ2-3,CASSQAVGRGIGTDTQYF
TRBV15,TRBD1,TRBJ2-3,CATSRAPGTGMTDTQYF
TRBV4-2,.,TRBJ2-1,CASSQEWGASYNEQFF
TRBV7-2,.,TRBJ2-2,CASSLVFVGIGELFF
TRBV10-3,.,TRBJ1-4,CAISAGLRTTNEKLFF
TRBV6-1,.,TRBJ2-4,CASSRTRRGENIQYF
TRBV11-2,TRBD2,TRBJ2-7,CASSLDPPGWGGRHSSYEQYF
TRBV7-7,.,TRBJ2-5,CASSLAGGAGIQETQYF
TRBV18,TRBD1,TRBJ2-7,CASSPRQGSGEQYF
TRBV24-1,.,TRBJ2-1,CATSDPRRRGNEQFF
TRBV7-8,.,TRBJ2-7,CASSFYAGLGHEQYF
TRBV5-5,.,TRBJ2-7,CASSLAWGTSYEQYF
TRBV6-1,.,TRBJ1-1,CASSDYRATNIRIPAFF
TRBV27,TRBD2,TRBJ2-1,CASRKGTSVSYNEQFF
TRBV11-1,TRBD1,TRBJ2-7,CASSLEQGMFYEQYF
TRBV20-1,.,TRBJ2-5,CSASDRAGAVTQYF
TRBV20-1,.,TRBJ2-1,CSASYGKFF
TRBV4-1,.,TRBJ2-2,CASTTGGGFDTGELFF
TRBV20-1,.,TRBJ2-7,CSATAEYEQYF
TRBV4-2,TRBD1,TRBJ2-7,CAISQKGAYEQYF
TRBV29-1,TRBD1,TRBJ2-1,CSVDQGARGNEQFF
TRBV7-2,.,TRBJ2-5,CASSFNQETQYF
TRBV29-1,.,TRBJ1-1,CSVVLPMNTEAFF
TRBV27,TRBD2,TRBJ2-1,CASSAGLALFNEQFF
TRBV5-5,.,TRBJ2-5,CASSLGGTDPKTQYF
TRBV4-1,.,TRBJ2-5,CASRLSGEGKETQYF
TRBV20-1,.,TRBJ2-3,CSAIRDPWRQYF
TRBV12-3/TRBV12-4,TRBD2,TRBJ2-5,CASSVAGKETQYF
TRBV20-1,.,TRBJ2-6,CSARDPLIKFSGANVLTF
TRBV21-1,.,TRBJ2-1,CASVAGLRVYCKQFF
TRBV20-1,.,TRBJ2-1,CSARQREQFF
TRBV12-3/TRBV12-4,TRBD1,TRBJ2-7,CASSLKATGWTGEQYF
TRBV7-9,TRBD1,TRBJ2-7,CASSLADRAYEQYF
TRBV5-1,.,TRBJ2-7,CASSLTPWTGSYEQYF